This T cell receptor beta chain was observed in a study of blood T cell repertoires in COVID-19. Study-wide context: Both acute and convalescent COVID-19 samples were obtained from the United States, Italy and Spain. T cells, B-cell-depleted T cells, or PBMCs provided the cDNA or gDNA that served as material.

Authors' methods: Amplification from reference gene primers served as the basis for estimated nucleated cell counts. The protocol was immunoSEQ multiplex PCR, while the TCRdb copy is restricted to in-frame clones and leaves out a portion. V and J calls and clone size are copied from that table; D and trimming were computed from the DNA. The data show roughly 110,000 clones, 80% seen once. Per the germline V gene, CDR1 is SGHVS and CDR2 is FQNEAQ. The CDR3 consists of 16 residues. Germline trimming cut 0 bases from V and 6 bases from J; bases unmatched to any gene: 6. The specimen was peripheral blood. This chain uses TRBV7-8 with TRBJ2-2; the match to TRBD2 covers 8 bases. This TCR derives from a man between 65 and 80 years old with acute or convalescent COVID-19. The CDR3 reads CASSLAWTSRAGELFF. The CDR3 coding sequence is TGTGCCAGCAGCTTAGCTTGGACTAGCAGGGCCGGGGAGCTGTTTTTT.